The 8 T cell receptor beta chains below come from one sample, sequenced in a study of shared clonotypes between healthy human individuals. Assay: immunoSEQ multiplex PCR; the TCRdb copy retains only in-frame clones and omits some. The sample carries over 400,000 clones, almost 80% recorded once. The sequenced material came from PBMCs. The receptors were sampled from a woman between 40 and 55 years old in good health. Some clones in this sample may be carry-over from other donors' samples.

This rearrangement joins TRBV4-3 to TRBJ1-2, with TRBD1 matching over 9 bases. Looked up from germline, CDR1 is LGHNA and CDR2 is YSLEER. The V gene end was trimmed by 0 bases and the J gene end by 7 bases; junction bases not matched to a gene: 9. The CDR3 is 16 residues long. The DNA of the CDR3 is TGCGCCAGCAGCCAAGACCCACAGGGGGCGTACTTTGGCTACACCTTC. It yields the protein CASSQDPQGAYFGYTF.

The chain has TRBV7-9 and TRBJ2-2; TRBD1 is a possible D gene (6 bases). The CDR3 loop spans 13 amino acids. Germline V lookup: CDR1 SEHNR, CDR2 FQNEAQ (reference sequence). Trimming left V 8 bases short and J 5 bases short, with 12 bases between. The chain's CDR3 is CASWDTRTGELFF. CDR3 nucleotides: TGTGCCAGCTGGGACACCAGGACCGGGGAGCTGTTTTTT.

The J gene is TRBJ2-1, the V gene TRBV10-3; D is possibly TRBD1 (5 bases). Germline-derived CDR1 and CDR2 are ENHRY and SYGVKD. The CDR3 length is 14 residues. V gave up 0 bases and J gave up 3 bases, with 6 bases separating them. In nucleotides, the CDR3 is TGTGCCATCAGTGAGTCCGACAGCTACAATGAGCAGTTCTTC. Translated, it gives CAISESDSYNEQFF.

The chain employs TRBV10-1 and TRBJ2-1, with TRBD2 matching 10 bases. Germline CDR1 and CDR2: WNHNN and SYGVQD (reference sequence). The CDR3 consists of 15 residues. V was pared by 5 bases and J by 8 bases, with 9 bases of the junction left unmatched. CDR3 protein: CASSKREGTLDEQFF. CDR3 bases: TGCGCCAGCAGTAAGCGGGAGGGAACCCTGGATGAGCAGTTCTTC.

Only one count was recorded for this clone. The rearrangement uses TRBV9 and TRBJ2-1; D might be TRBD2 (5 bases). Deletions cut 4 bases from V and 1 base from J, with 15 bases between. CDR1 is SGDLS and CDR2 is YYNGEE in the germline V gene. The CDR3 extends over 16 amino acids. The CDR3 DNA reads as TGTGCCAGCAGCCCGGCGGGCCAGCGGTCCTACAATGAGCAGTTCTTC. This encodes CASSPAGQRSYNEQFF.

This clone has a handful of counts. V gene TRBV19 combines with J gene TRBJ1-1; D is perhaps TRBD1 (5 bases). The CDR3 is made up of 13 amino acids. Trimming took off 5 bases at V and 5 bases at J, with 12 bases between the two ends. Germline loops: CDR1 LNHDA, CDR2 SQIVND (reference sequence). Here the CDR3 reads CASSQSGRTEAFF. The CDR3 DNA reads TGTGCCAGTAGTCAGTCAGGGAGGACTGAAGCTTTCTTT.

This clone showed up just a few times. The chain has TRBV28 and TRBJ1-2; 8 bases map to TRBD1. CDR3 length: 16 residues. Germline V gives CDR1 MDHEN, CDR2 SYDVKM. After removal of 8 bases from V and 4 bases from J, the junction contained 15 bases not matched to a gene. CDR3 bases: TGTGCCAGCTGCCCATCGGCGGGACAGGCCTTCTATGGCTACACCTTC. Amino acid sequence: CASCPSAGQAFYGYTF.

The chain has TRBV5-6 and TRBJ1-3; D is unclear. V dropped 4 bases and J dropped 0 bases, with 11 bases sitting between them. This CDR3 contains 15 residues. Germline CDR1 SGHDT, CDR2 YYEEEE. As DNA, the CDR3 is TGTGCCAGCAGCAATACAGAGAGCTCTGGAAACACCATATATTTT. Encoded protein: CASSNTESSGNTIYF.